These 13 T cell receptor beta chains were sequenced from one sample in a study of blood T cells in healthy people across ages. Together with a sample-barcoded 5' primer, a J-beta primer mix was included in a second PCR lasting about 7 to 12 cycles. TCRdb re-called the 5' RACE reads with MiXCR, one entry per CDR3 protein. The sample records approximately 400,000 distinct CDR3 sequences, roughly half being singletons. The material sequenced was blood. Every receptor here comes from a man between 60 and 75 years old in good health.

This rearrangement joins TRBV29-1 to TRBJ2-7, with a possible D match to TRBD2 (6 bases). The J call may be wrong; the DNA end is better matched by TRBJ2-5. Germline CDR1 is SQVTM and CDR2 is ANQGSEA. The CDR3 is 13 amino acids. DNA for the CDR3: TGCAGCGTCAATCCCCCCCAGGGAGGGACCCAGTACTTC. Translation gives CSVNPPQGGTQYF.

This clonotype came up a few times. V usage is TRBV20-1 and J usage is TRBJ2-1; perhaps D is TRBD1 or TRBD2 (5 bases each). From germline, CDR1 is DFQATT and CDR2 SNEGSKA (reference sequence). The CDR3 loop spans 15 amino acids. V shed 0 bases and J shed 6 bases, with 15 bases lying between them. The CDR3 nucleotides are TGCAGTGCTAGAGATGCGAGGGGCCCAGGCAATGAGCAGTTCTTC. Its protein product is CSARDARGPGNEQFF.

The chain uses TRBV6-5 and TRBJ1-6, with D hard to call. This CDR3 comprises 14 residues. Germline V gene sequence: CDR1 MNHEY, CDR2 SVGAGI. Trimming took off 5 bases at V and 6 bases at J, with 11 bases between the two ends. The CDR3 loop is CASSDEAFNSPLHF. The CDR3 DNA sequence: TGTGCCAGCAGTGACGAAGCTTTTAATTCACCCCTCCACTTT.

Many counts were recorded for this clonotype. The J gene is TRBJ2-3, the V gene TRBV7-2, with 8 bases identical to TRBD1. Per the germline V gene, CDR1 is SGHTA and CDR2 is FQGNSA. The CDR3 runs 16 residues. The V and J ends lost 5 bases and 2 bases, in that order; junction bases with no gene match: 9. In DNA form, the CDR3 reads TGTGCCAGCAGCCCCAGGGGGCGTAAGAACACAGATACGCAGTATTTT. The encoded protein is CASSPRGRKNTDTQYF. Using reference TRBV7-2 and TRBJ2-3 for the parts outside the CDR3, the full variable domain is GAGVSQSPSNKVTEKGKDVELRCDPISGHTALYWYRQSLGQGLEFLIYFQGNSAPDKSGLPSDRFSAERTGGSVSTLTIQRTQQEDSAVYLCASSPRGRKNTDTQYFGPGTRLTVL.

The chain is built from TRBV6-4 and TRBJ1-5, with D unresolved. V was shortened by 2 bases and J by 4 bases, with 15 bases between the two germline ends. Germline loops: CDR1 MRHNA, CDR2 SNTAGT. CDR3 length: 16 residues. In nucleotides, the CDR3 is TGTGCCAGCAGTGACCCCCGAACGGTTAAGAATCAGCCCCAGCATTTT. This codes for CASSDPRTVKNQPQHF.

For this clonotype: This may arise from a read error, as a much more abundant clone is one base away. J is TRBJ2-2 and V is TRBV5-1; D unclear. The CDR3 sequence is 11 residues long. The V gene's germline CDR1 is SGHRS and CDR2 YFSETQ. The germline V and J ends were trimmed by 6 bases and 6 bases, with 6 bases remaining between them. Written as DNA, the CDR3 is TGCGCCAGCAAAGGCGCCGGGGAGCTGTTTTTT. Translated, it gives CASKGAGELFF. The whole variable domain, filled in from reference TRBV5-1 and TRBJ2-2, reads KAGVTQTPRYLIKTRGQQVTLSCSPISGHRSVSWYQQTPGQGLQFLFEYFSETQRNKGNFPGRFSGRQFSNSRSEMNVSTLELGDSALYLCASKGAGELFFGEGSRLTVL.

This sequence joins TRBV20-1 and TRBJ2-7, with D tentatively TRBD1 (8 bases). The assigned J gene may be wrong: the sequence end matches TRBJ2-5 better. Germline CDR1 reads DFQATT; CDR2 reads SNEGSKA (reference sequence). The CDR3 has 14 amino acids. The CDR3 region has the DNA TGCAGTGCGCCACAGGGGGGGGGCTCGGAGACCCAGTACTTC. Its translation: CSAPQGGGSETQYF.

This clonotype appeared a few times. The rearrangement uses TRBV4-3 and TRBJ2-1; 11 bases match TRBD2. This CDR3 region has 16 residues. Losses at the gene ends were 0 bases for V and 4 bases for J; bases not matched to a gene: 2. Germline assignment: CDR1 LGHNA and CDR2 YSLEER. The DNA for the CDR3 is TGCGCCAGCAGCCAAGATCTAGCGGGGGGATACAATGAGCAGTTCTTC. It specifies CASSQDLAGGYNEQFF.

This clonotype was seen more than once but under ten times. The chain employs TRBV4-2 and TRBJ2-3; a weak D match, TRBD1 (5 bases). The V gene's germline CDR1 is LGHNA and CDR2 YNFKEQ. Trimming cost V 5 bases and J 5 bases, with 17 bases left between them. The CDR3 runs 15 residues. The CDR3, as DNA: TGTGCCAGCAGCTCAAGGCAGGGTGGTGAAGATACGCAGTATTTT. This codes for CASSSRQGGEDTQYF.

The rearrangement uses TRBV14 and TRBJ2-3; TRBD2 agrees at 9 bases. The CDR3 covers 16 residues. The junction had 4 bases not matched to a gene; V was cut back by 1 base and J by 2 bases. In germline, CDR1 is SGHDN, CDR2 FVKESK. The CDR3 sequence is CASSQGLAVDTDTQYF. The CDR3 bases are TGTGCCAGCAGCCAAGGACTAGCGGTAGACACAGATACGCAGTATTTT.

V and J are TRBV4-3 and TRBJ2-1; 10 bases fit TRBD2. This CDR3 region has 17 residues. After removal of 4 bases from V and 4 bases from J, the junction contained 10 bases not matched to a gene. Germline V gene sequence: CDR1 LGHNA, CDR2 YSLEER. The CDR3 region is CASSPRRRTSGYNEQFF. The CDR3 region has the DNA TGCGCCAGCAGCCCCCGACGCCGGACTAGCGGTTACAATGAGCAGTTCTTC.

The chain recombines TRBV12-3 or TRBV12-4 with TRBJ2-1, with D perhaps assigned TRBD1 or TRBD2 (5 bases each). Trimming pared 6 bases from V and 9 bases from J, leaving 9 bases between. This CDR3 has 11 amino acids. DNA for the CDR3: TGTGCCAGCAGCACCGGGACTGAGCAGTTCTTC. Encoded protein: CASSTGTEQFF.

This clonotype has only a few counts. This chain links TRBV28 with TRBJ2-7; 9 bases line up with TRBD1. Germline V CDR1 and CDR2: MDHEN, SYDVKM. Losses at the gene ends were 5 bases for V and 10 bases for J; bases not matched to a gene: 9. This CDR3 comprises 13 residues. The CDR3, as DNA: TGTGCCAGCAGTACCAGGGACAGGGAAGAACAGTACTTC. Amino acids: CASSTRDREEQYF.